This TCR beta chain emerged from a study of OX40 agonist ivuxolimab in advanced cancers. In the study overall: Ivuxolimab was an agonistic, fully human IgG2 monoclonal antibody directed against OX40 (CD134), a costimulatory receptor. Of the approximately 54 dose-escalation patients, hepatocellular carcinoma was present in approximately 20, melanoma in roughly 15, renal cell carcinoma in 9 and head and neck cancer in 9. Peripheral TCRbeta sequencing was intended to test whether TCR sequence diversity was altered and clonal T-cell expansion was caused by ivuxolimab. The paper describes the monotherapy dose-escalation part (N ≈ 51 patients) of the phase I trial of ivuxolimab. Partial responses were achieved by three dose-escalation patients, of whom one had hepatocellular carcinoma and two had cutaneous melanoma. Intravenous ivuxolimab was administered to patients every 2 weeks at six dose levels: 0.01, 0.1, 0.3, 1.5, 3 and 10 mg/kg. Patients were allowed to have had prior anti-PD-1, anti-PD-L1 or anti-CTLA-4 therapy, and around two fifths of the dose-escalation patients had been treated with checkpoint inhibitors. A male proportion of 70% to 90% and a mean age of 60 years, ranging from roughly 23 to 80, were recorded for the dose-escalation cohort. Paper-wide results and their limitations: Clonal expansion of both CD4+ and CD8+ blood T cells was observed from baseline to week 6 at doses 0.1 to 3.0 mg/kg. After ivuxolimab, more expanded clones were found on average in CD8+ T cells than in CD4+ T cells. In the 0.1-3.0 mg/kg groups, partial responders had among the lowest normalized peripheral clonal expansion, particularly in CD8+ T cells. Antigen specificity was not determined for the clonally expanded peripheral T cells. Low levels of normalized T-cell clonal expansion were also seen in some patients who did not respond.

For sequencing of the TCRbeta CDR3 region, genomic DNA was extracted from the sorted cells. The immunoSEQ Assay was used to sequence the TCRbeta CDR3 regions. This is the immuneACCESS table as TCRdb keeps it, with only in-frame sequences that have V and J called. A part of the clones is gone; compared with another copy, unresolved V genes explain less than half, and the rest is unexplained. For this sample the table gives approximately 70,000 clones, of which less than 90% were detected only once. Approximately 8.7% of the sample belongs to the ten largest clones. The trial excluded patients who had a history of autoimmune disease or were on systemic immunosuppression. In every dose cohort, peripheral blood was drawn for TCR sequencing at baseline, cycle 4 day 1, and cycle 7 day 1. The samples were drawn from a first-in-human, open-label, multicenter phase I dose-escalation trial of ivuxolimab. The trial enrolled adults with locally advanced or metastatic head and neck squamous cell, hepatocellular, melanoma or renal cell carcinoma. Before TCR sequencing, CD4+ T cells and CD8+ T cells were sorted from peripheral blood as separate populations.

About this clone: The antigen it recognizes is unknown. The record has no base qualities; no much larger clone is one base away.

As encoded in the germline V gene (reference sequence), CDR1 is LNHDA while CDR2 is SQIVND. V is reduced by 10 bases and J by 8 bases, leaving a spacing of 10 bases between them. Its CDR3 holds 10 amino acids, cysteine through phenylalanine. The DNA shown is the 30-base CDR3, in frame from base 1. The sequence links TRBV19 to TRBJ2-3; the D region possibly corresponds to TRBD1 (6 bases align). The sequence derives from an adult with an advanced solid tumor such as melanoma, head and neck, liver or kidney cancer. This sample comprised CD4+ or CD8+ T cells sorted from blood, obtained in a trial of the OX40 agonist ivuxolimab. The DNA reads TGTGCCACTAGGGGGAGTACGCAGTATTTT. The translation is CATRGSTQYF.